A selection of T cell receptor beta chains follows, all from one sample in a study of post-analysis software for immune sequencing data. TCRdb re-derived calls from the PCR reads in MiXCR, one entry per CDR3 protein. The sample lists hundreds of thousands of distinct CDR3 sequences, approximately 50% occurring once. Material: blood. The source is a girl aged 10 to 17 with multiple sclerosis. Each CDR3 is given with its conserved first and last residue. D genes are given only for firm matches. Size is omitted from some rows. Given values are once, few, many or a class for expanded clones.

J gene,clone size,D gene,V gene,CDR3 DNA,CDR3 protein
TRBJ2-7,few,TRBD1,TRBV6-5,TGTGCCAGCAGTTACACCGGGACAGTCTACGAGCAGTACTTC,CASSYTGTVYEQYF
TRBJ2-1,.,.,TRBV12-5,TGTGCTAGTGGTCTTCAACGGACCGGCCTTGGGGATGAGCAGTTCTTC,CASGLQRTGLGDEQFF
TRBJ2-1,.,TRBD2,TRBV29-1,TGCAGCGTGAATAGCGGGAGGGCCTTTGGGATGTCCTACAATGAGCAGTTCTTC,CSVNSGRAFGMSYNEQFF
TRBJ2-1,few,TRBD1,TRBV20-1,TGCAGTGCTAGAGTGGGACAGGTCTACAATGAGCAGTTCTTC,CSARVGQVYNEQFF
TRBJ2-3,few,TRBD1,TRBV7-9,TGTGCCAGCAGACGCGACAGGGAAGATGGGGATACGCAGTATTTT,CASRRDREDGDTQYF
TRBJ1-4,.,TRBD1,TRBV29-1,TGCAGCGTTGGGGGACAGGGGGTGGACGAAAAACTGTTTTTT,CSVGGQGVDEKLFF
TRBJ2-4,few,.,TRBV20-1,TGCAGTGCTAGGGGAGGCGGGGTTTTAGCCAAAAACATTCAGTACTTC,CSARGGGVLAKNIQYF
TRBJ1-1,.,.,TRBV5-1,TGCGCCAGCAGCTTGGTCCCACGCCTGACAGCCAACACTGAAGCTTTCTTT,CASSLVPRLTANTEAFF
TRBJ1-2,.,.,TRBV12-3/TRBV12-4,TGTGCCAGCAGTTTCATCCCGGCAGACGCATATGGCTACACCTTC,CASSFIPADAYGYTF
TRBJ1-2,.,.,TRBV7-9,TGTGCCAGCAGCTTAGAGAGGCCGGGGTATGGCTACACCTTC,CASSLERPGYGYTF
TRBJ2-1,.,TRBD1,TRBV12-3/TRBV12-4,TGTGCCAGCAGTTTGGTACAGGGGAGAGAAAATGAGCAGTTCTTC,CASSLVQGRENEQFF
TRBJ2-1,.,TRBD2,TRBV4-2,TGTGCCAGCAGCCAAGAGACTAGCGGGAATTCGGTCTACAATGAGCAGTTCTTC,CASSQETSGNSVYNEQFF
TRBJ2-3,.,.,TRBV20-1,TGCAGTGCCGAACCCCTTAACGGCGGTTCGCAGTATTTT,CSAEPLNGGSQYF
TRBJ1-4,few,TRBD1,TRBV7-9,TGTGCCAGCAGCAACAGGGGCCCGGATGAAAAACTGTTTTTT,CASSNRGPDEKLFF
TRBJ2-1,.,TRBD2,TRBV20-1,TGCAGTGCTCCAACTAGCGGGGGATCGGGTGAGCAGTTCTTC,CSAPTSGGSGEQFF
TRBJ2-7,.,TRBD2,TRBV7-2,TGTGCCAGCAGCTTGTTCGACGTAGCGGGAGGACCTCCCCACACCTACGAGCAGTACTTC,CASSLFDVAGGPPHTYEQYF
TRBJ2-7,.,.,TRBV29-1,TGCAGCGCCAGGCCCGGAAGGGCCTCCTACGAGCAGTACTTC,CSARPGRASYEQYF
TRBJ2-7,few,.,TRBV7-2,TGTGCCAGCAGCTTAGAGGCGCAGCCTCGGTACTACGAGCAGTACTTC,CASSLEAQPRYYEQYF
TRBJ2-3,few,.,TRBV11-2,TGTGCCAGCAGCTTACCACTCACAGATACGCAGTATTTT,CASSLPLTDTQYF
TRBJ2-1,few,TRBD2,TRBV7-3,TGTGCCGGCAGCTCCAAACTAGCGGGAGGGCCCCTCTACAATGAGCAGTTCTTC,CAGSSKLAGGPLYNEQFF
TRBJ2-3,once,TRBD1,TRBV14,TGTGCCAGCAGCCGCGGAAGAAGGACAGGGGGGGGCAGCGATACGCAGTATTTT,CASSRGRRTGGGSDTQYF
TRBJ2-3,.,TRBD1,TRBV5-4,TGTGCCAGCTGCCTGACAGGGGCGGAGAGAACGCAGTATTTT,CASCLTGAERTQYF
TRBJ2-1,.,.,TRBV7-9,TGTGCCAGCAGCTTAAAAGGTTCGAATGAGCAGTTCTTC,CASSLKGSNEQFF
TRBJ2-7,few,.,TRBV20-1,TGCAGTGCTAGAGATGGGGTCTACTCCTACGAGCAGTACTTC,CSARDGVYSYEQYF
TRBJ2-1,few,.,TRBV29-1,TGCAGCGTTGTGGAGGGAACCTACAATGAGCAGTTCTTC,CSVVEGTYNEQFF
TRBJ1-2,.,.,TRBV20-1,TGCAGTGCTAGAGGACGCCTAGATTTAAGCTACACCTTC,CSARGRLDLSYTF
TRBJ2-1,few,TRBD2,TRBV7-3,TGTGCCAGCAGCCCGACTAGCGGGAACAATGAGCAGTTCTTC,CASSPTSGNNEQFF
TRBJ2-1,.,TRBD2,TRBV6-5,TGTGCCAGCAGGTTAGCGGGGGGGCGCTCCTACAATGAGCAGTTCTTC,CASRLAGGRSYNEQFF
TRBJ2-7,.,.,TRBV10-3,TGTGCCATCAGTGACCGCGGACGGGAGAGTTCATACGAGCAGTACTTC,CAISDRGRESSYEQYF
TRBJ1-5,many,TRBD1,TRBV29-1,TGCAGCGTGGCCGGGACAGGGGGTACGGAGCCCCAGCATTTT,CSVAGTGGTEPQHF
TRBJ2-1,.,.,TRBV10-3,TGTGCCATCAGTGAGACCAGCTTTCCCTACAATGAGCAGTTCTTC,CAISETSFPYNEQFF
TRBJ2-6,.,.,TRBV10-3,TGTGCCATCCGCCTAGGGAGGTCTGGGGCCAACGTCCTGACTTTC,CAIRLGRSGANVLTF
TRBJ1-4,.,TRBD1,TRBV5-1,TGCGCCAGCAGCTTGGACGGACAGGGCGGGGAAAAACTGTTTTTT,CASSLDGQGGEKLFF
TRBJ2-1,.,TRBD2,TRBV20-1,TGCAGTGCTATCCCGATTACAATAGCGGGGGGGCACTACAATGAGCAGTTCTTC,CSAIPITIAGGHYNEQFF
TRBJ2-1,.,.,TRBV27,TGTGCCAGCAGTTTATGGTCCCGGTACAATGAGCAGTTCTTC,CASSLWSRYNEQFF
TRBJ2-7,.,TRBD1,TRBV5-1,TGCGCCAGCACCCAGGGACAGGGGGCTGGCGAGCAGTACTTC,CASTQGQGAGEQYF
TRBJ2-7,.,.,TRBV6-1,TGTGCCAGCAGCACCGCACAACTTGGACACGGCCCCTACGAGCAGTACTTC,CASSTAQLGHGPYEQYF
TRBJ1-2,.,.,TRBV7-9,TGTGCCAGCAGTTCAGGGATGGGCTATGGCTACACCTTC,CASSSGMGYGYTF
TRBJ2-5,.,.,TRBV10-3,TGTGCCATCAGTGAGTCCTCTCAGGGGACCCCGACGGAGACCCAGTACTTC,CAISESSQGTPTETQYF
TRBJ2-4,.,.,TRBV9,TGTGCCAGCAGCGTAAGGAGGACACCGAAAAAAAACATTCAGTACTTC,CASSVRRTPKKNIQYF
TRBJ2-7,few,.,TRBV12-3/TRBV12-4,TGTGCCAGCAGTTTAAGCCAGACCTACGAGCAGTACTTC,CASSLSQTYEQYF
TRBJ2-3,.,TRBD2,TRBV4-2,TGTGCCAGCAGCCAAGAAACCACTAGCGCAGATACGCAGTATTTT,CASSQETTSADTQYF
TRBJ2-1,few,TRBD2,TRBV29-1,TGCAGCGTTGTCGCCTCCGGGACTAGCGGGCACAATGAGCAGTTCTTC,CSVVASGTSGHNEQFF
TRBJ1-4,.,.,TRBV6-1,TGTGCCAGCAGTGAAGTCGGGTGGAAACTGTTTTTT,CASSEVGWKLFF
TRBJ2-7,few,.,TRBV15,TGTGCCACCAGCAGAGAAAGTGACTACGAGCAGTACTTC,CATSRESDYEQYF
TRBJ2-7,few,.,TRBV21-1,TGTGCCAGCAAATCGGAGGGCGAGCAGTACTTC,CASKSEGEQYF
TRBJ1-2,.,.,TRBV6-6,TGTGCCACCTCAGGGACGTCTAACTATGGCTACACCTTC,CATSGTSNYGYTF
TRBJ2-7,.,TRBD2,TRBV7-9,TGTGCCAGCAGCTCGACTAGCGGAGGGCCTAATGCCTACGAGCAGTACTTC,CASSSTSGGPNAYEQYF
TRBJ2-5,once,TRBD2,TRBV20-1,TGCAGTGCTAGAGATCCGACTAGCGGGGGGAGGGAGACCCAGTACTTC,CSARDPTSGGRETQYF
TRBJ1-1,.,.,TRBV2,TGTGCCAGCAGTGAAGGACGAGGCAGGGGTTGGTCTTTCTTT,CASSEGRGRGWSFF
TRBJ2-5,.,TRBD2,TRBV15,TGTGCCACCAGCAGAAGAACCTGGACTAGCGGGGATCAAGAGACCCAGTACTTC,CATSRRTWTSGDQETQYF
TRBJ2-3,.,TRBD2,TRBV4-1,TGCGCCAGCAGCCAAGATGGGGCGGGGGGAAGGACAGATACGCAGTATTTT,CASSQDGAGGRTDTQYF
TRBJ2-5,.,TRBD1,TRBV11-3,TGTGCCAGCAGCTCCCATCGGGACAGCCAAGAGACCCAGTACTTC,CASSSHRDSQETQYF
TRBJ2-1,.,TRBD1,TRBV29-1,TGCAGCGTGGACTCCGGGACAGTCTACAATGAGCAGTTCTTC,CSVDSGTVYNEQFF
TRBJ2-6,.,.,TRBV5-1,TGCGCCACCGCGACAACGGAGGCAAATGGGGCCAACGTCCTGACTTTC,CATATTEANGANVLTF
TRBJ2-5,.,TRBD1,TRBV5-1,TGCGCCAGCAGCTTGACCGGGACAGGGGTCTATGAGACCCAGTACTTC,CASSLTGTGVYETQYF
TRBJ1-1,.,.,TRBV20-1,TGCAGTGCTAATGGGCGTGGGGTTAACACTGAAGCTTTCTTT,CSANGRGVNTEAFF